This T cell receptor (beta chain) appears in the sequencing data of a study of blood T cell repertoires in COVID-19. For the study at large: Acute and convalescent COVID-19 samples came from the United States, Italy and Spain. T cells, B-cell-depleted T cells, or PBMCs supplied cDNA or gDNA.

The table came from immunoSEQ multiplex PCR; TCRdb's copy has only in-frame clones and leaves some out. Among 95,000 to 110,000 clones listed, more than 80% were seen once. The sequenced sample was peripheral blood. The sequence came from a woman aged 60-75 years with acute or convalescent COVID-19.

This CDR3 reads CAWSYGEAEKLFF. CDR3 sequence (DNA): TGTGCCTGGAGTTATGGAGAGGCTGAAAAACTGTTTTTT. V and J are TRBV30 and TRBJ1-4; D gene unclear. The CDR3 contains 13 residues. V was trimmed by 2 bases and J by 7 bases, leaving 11 bases between them. Germline V gene lookup returns CDR1 GTSNPN and CDR2 SVGIG (reference sequence).